This T cell receptor (beta chain) was identified during a study of cytomegalovirus exposure and HLA in healthy donors. This clone has a handful of counts. Its matching antigen is unknown. Study observations and caveats: Analyses of presence/absence relied on an assumption of roughly uniform sequencing depth across donors.

The PCR had 60 Vbeta and 13 Jbeta primers. The protocol was immunoSEQ multiplex PCR, while the TCRdb copy is restricted to in-frame clones and leaves out a portion. The table lists 85,000 to 130,000 clones, around 80% of them singletons. This CDR3 comprises 15 residues. V lost 5 bases, J lost 5 bases, and 18 bases lay in between. Germline CDR1 is SGHVS and CDR2 is FNYEAQ. The sequenced material came from PBMCs. This sequence was found in a male donor in good health and CMV-seropositive. The J gene is TRBJ2-5, the V gene TRBV7-6; TRBD2 is a possible D gene (5 bases). The CDR3 sequence is CASSTEWVSGETQYF. As DNA, the CDR3 is TGTGCCAGCAGCACTGAGTGGGTTTCGGGGGAGACCCAGTACTTC.